The 7 T cell receptor beta chains reported below all come from one sample, sequenced in a study of cytomegalovirus exposure and HLA in healthy donors. The PCR contained 60 Vbeta and 13 Jbeta primers. Sequencing used immunoSEQ multiplex PCR; TCRdb keeps in-frame clones, though not all of them. The sample lists more than 85,000 clones; around 74% were seen once. The sequenced sample was PBMCs. The receptors come from a man in his forties or fifties in good health and CMV-seronegative.

This rearrangement joins TRBV27 to TRBJ2-5, with 9 bases aligning to TRBD2. The assigned J gene may be wrong: the sequence end matches TRBJ2-7 better. The CDR3 runs 14 residues. Germline CDR1 and CDR2: MNHEY and SMNVEV (reference sequence). The CDR3 DNA is TGTGCCAGCAGTCCCTTAGCGGGGGTTTACGAGCAGTACTTC. It encodes CASSPLAGVYEQYF.

This sequence joins TRBV19 and TRBJ1-2; TRBD1 matches 7 bases. V gave up 3 bases and J gave up 6 bases; unmatched junction bases: 10. CDR3 length equals 15 residues. Germline CDR1 and CDR2: LNHDA and SQIVND (reference sequence). CDR3 in amino acids: CASSIHMGQGDGYTF. As DNA, the CDR3 is TGTGCCAGTAGTATCCATATGGGGCAGGGGGATGGCTACACCTTC.

This clone has only a few counts. Other DNA sequences in the sample encode the same CDR3. This sequence joins TRBV4-1 and TRBJ1-6; 12 nucleotides match TRBD1. The germline V gene encodes CDR1 MGHRA and CDR2 YSYEKL. Germline trimming cut 3 bases from V and 9 bases from J; bases unmatched to any gene: 3. This CDR3 spans 15 amino acids. DNA for the CDR3: TGCGCCAGCAGCCAGGGACAGGGGGCCGGTTCACCCCTCCACTTT. The encoded protein is CASSQGQGAGSPLHF.

V and J are TRBV28 and TRBJ2-7; TRBD1 is a possible D gene (6 bases). Per the germline V gene, CDR1 is MDHEN and CDR2 is SYDVKM. The ends were cut back, 6 bases at V and 3 bases at J, with 15 bases in the middle. The CDR3 spans 14 residues. Here the CDR3 DNA reads TGTGCCAGCAGACCTCAGGGGTTCCACTACGAGCAGTACTTC. Translated: CASRPQGFHYEQYF.

The genes are TRBV18 and TRBJ1-6; D remains ambiguous. Trimming shortened V by 7 bases and J by 8 bases, and 9 bases separated the two germline ends. The CDR3 is 12 amino acids. Germline assignment: CDR1 KGHSH and CDR2 LQKENI. CDR3 sequence (DNA): TGTGCCAGCTTCTCTCCTCATTCACCCCTCCACTTT. It codes for CASFSPHSPLHF.

The chain links TRBV29-1 to TRBJ1-2; D remains unclear. V was pared by 4 bases and J by 4 bases, with 16 bases between. Per the germline V gene, CDR1 is SQVTM and CDR2 is ANQGSEA. CDR3 length: 14 residues. CDR3 residues: CSVASRLNLYGYTF. Here the CDR3 DNA reads TGCAGCGTTGCTTCCAGGCTAAACCTCTATGGCTACACCTTC. Full variable domain (rest looked up from reference TRBV29-1 and TRBJ1-2): SAVISQKPSRDICQRGTSLTIQCQVDSQVTMMFWYRQQPGQSLTLIATANQGSEATYESGFVIDKFPISRPNLTFSTLTVSNMSPEDSSIYLCSVASRLNLYGYTFGSGTRLTVV.

The chain employs TRBV30 and TRBJ2-3; tentatively, D is TRBD2 (6 bases). The V gene lost 7 bases and the J gene lost 3 bases, with 20 bases spanning the gap. Germline loops: CDR1 GTSNPN, CDR2 SVGIG (reference sequence). The CDR3 has 15 amino acids. The CDR3 here is CASNLTPAGTDTQYF. CDR3 DNA sequence: TGTGCCTCGAACCTCACCCCGGCGGGGACAGATACGCAGTATTTT.